This T cell receptor (beta chain) was sequenced during a study of blood T cell repertoires in COVID-19. About the study: There were acute and convalescent COVID-19 samples, and they came from the United States, Italy and Spain. Sources were T cells, B-cell-depleted T cells, or PBMCs; the material itself was cDNA or gDNA.

As originally analysed: By means of reference gene primer amplification, nucleated cell counts were estimated. TCRdb keeps only in-frame clones here, not all; method: immunoSEQ multiplex PCR. V, J and clone size reflect that table, while D and trimming were determined from the DNA. This table has tens of thousands of clones, approximately 83% appearing once. The CDR3 totals 16 residues. Unmatched junction bases numbered 5, after V lost 6 bases and J lost 0 bases. Germline V lookup: CDR1 MNHNY, CDR2 SVGAGI (reference sequence). The origin of this receptor is a human donor in a cohort sampled during active COVID-19. The chain recombines TRBV6-6 with TRBJ2-3; 11 bases agree with TRBD2. The sample taken for sequencing was peripheral blood. CDR3 bases: TGTGCCAGCAGGCAACTAGCGGGAGTTAGCACAGATACGCAGTATTTT. Its protein is CASRQLAGVSTDTQYF.